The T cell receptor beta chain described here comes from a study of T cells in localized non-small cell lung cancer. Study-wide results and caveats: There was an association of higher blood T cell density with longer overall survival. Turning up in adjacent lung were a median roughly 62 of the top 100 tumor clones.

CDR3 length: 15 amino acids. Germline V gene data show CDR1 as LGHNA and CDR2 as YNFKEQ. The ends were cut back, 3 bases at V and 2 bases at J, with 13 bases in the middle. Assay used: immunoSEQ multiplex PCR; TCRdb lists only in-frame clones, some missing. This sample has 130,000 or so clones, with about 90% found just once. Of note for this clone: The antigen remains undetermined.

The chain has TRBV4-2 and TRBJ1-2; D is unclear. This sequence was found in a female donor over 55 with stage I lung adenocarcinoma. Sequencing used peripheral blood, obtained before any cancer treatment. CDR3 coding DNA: TGTGCCAGCAGCCATAGTGACCGTGGCAACTATGGCTACACCTTC. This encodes CASSHSDRGNYGYTF.